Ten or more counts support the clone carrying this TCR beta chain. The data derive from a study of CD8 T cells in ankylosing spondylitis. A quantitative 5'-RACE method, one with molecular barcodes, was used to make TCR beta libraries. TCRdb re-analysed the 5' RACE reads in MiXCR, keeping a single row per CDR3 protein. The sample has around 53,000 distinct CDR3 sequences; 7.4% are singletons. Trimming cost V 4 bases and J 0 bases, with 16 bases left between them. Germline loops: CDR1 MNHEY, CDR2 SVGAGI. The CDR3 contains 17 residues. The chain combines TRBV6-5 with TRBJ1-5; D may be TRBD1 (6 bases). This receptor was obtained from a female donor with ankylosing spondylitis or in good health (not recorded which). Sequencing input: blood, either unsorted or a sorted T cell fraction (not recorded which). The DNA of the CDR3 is TGTGCCAGCAGTTCCAGGTGGGGGCATACTAGCAATCAGCCCCAGCATTTT. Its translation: CASSSRWGHTSNQPQHF.